This TCR beta chain originates from a study of low-dose radiotherapy and immunotherapy resistance in tumors. In the study overall: Per fraction, Cohort 1 was given 0.5 Gy every 2 weeks, for a total of 6.5 Gy. Cohort 2 patients were irradiated with 1 Gy every two weeks, reaching 13 Gy over 26 weeks. Treatment consisted of nivolumab 240 mg every two weeks and ipilimumab 1 mg/kg every six weeks, given intravenously to patients.

This clonotype was recorded many times. V was shortened by 5 bases and J by 3 bases, with 17 bases between the two germline ends. The CDR3 spans 16 residues. The germline CDR1 and CDR2 sequences are LNHDA and SQIVND (reference sequence). cDNA synthesis used a TRAV/TRBV-specific primer set for both chains. PCR amplification of the TCRs was performed with Phusion for 15 to 25 PCR cycles, and it relied on a constant-region primer together with a V-primer adapter. MiXCR, applied by TCRdb to the reads, yields one record per CDR3 protein. The sample yields 65,000 to 95,000 distinct CDR3 sequences, over 15% seen once. Time point here: before trial treatment. Every donor's regimen consisted of nivolumab, ipilimumab, aspirin, low-dose cyclophosphamide and low-dose radiotherapy.

Specimen: PBMCs, collected before treatment. This clonotype originated in a male donor with prostate cancer. This chain uses TRBV19 with TRBJ1-5, with D perhaps TRBD1 (6 bases). The CDR3 region is CASSDPATGFNQPQHF. As DNA, the CDR3 is TGTGCCAGTAGTGATCCCGCTACAGGGTTCAATCAGCCCCAGCATTTT. Full variable domain (missing parts from reference TRBV19 and TRBJ1-5): DGGITQSPKYLFRKEGQNVTLSCEQNLNHDAMYWYRQDPGQGLRLIYYSQIVNDFQKGDIAEGYSVSREKKESFPLTVTSAQKNPTAFYLCASSDPATGFNQPQHFGDGTRLSIL.